These T cell receptor beta chains were read from a single sample in a study of blood T cell repertoires in COVID-19. TCRdb's copy holds only in-frame clones and misses some; the assay was immunoSEQ multiplex PCR. The repertoire holds under 450,000 clones, with 83% as singletons. Sequenced sample: PBMCs or T cells enriched from blood (not recorded which). The receptors originated from a woman aged 45-59 years who had recovered from COVID-19. The CDR3 runs from the conserved cysteine through the conserved F or W. D genes are given only for firm matches. Rows give clone size only sometimes, using once, few, many, or a class for an expanded clone.

J: TRBJ1-2
size: NA
V: TRBV6-5
D: NA
DNA: TGTGCCAGCAAAAGAGACAACCTCAACAGTGGCTACACCTTC
CDR3: CASKRDNLNSGYTF

J: TRBJ1-3
size: NA
V: TRBV19
D: NA
DNA: TGTGCCAGCTGGGAGATTGGGGCTGGAAACACCATATATTTT
CDR3: CASWEIGAGNTIYF

J: TRBJ1-2
size: NA
V: TRBV5-6
D: NA
DNA: TGTGCCAGCAACCCCCCGGGACTCCACTATGGCTACACCTTC
CDR3: CASNPPGLHYGYTF

J: TRBJ2-1
size: NA
V: TRBV7-9
D: TRBD2
DNA: TGTGCCAGCAGCTTAGCGGGGGAGGGGTTAGAGCAGTTCTTC
CDR3: CASSLAGEGLEQFF

J: TRBJ1-6
size: NA
V: TRBV18
D: NA
DNA: TGTGCCAGCTCACCAGGGCAGGCCGCAAGCTCCTATAATTCACCCCTCCACTTT
CDR3: CASSPGQAASSYNSPLHF

J: TRBJ2-5
size: NA
V: TRBV6-2/TRBV6-3
D: NA
DNA: TGTGCCAGCAGTTACGGCCCGGGAAAGGAGTACTTC
CDR3: CASSYGPGKEYF

J: TRBJ1-5
size: NA
V: TRBV19
D: TRBD1
DNA: TGTGCCAGTAGTATAGAGCCGCCGCGGGACAGGGCCTTCTATAGCAATCAGCCCCAGCATTTT
CDR3: CASSIEPPRDRAFYSNQPQHF

J: TRBJ1-1
size: NA
V: TRBV6-6
D: TRBD1
DNA: TGTGCCAGCAGGGAAGTAGGGGGCGAAGCTTTCTTT
CDR3: CASREVGGEAFF

J: TRBJ1-1
size: NA
V: TRBV6-5
D: NA
DNA: TGTGCCAGCAGGCGTGGTGGAGATAAAATTGAAGCTTTCTTT
CDR3: CASRRGGDKIEAFF

J: TRBJ2-2
size: NA
V: TRBV5-4
D: NA
DNA: TGTGCCAGCAGCTTGCAGTCTGCCGGGGAGCTGTTTTTT
CDR3: CASSLQSAGELFF

J: TRBJ1-2
size: NA
V: TRBV3-1/TRBV3-2
D: TRBD1
DNA: TGTGCCAGCAGCCAAGATTGGACAGGGGGCTTTGGCTACACCTTC
CDR3: CASSQDWTGGFGYTF

J: TRBJ2-1
size: NA
V: TRBV14
D: NA
DNA: TGTGCCAGCAGCCAAGGTACTATTGCCTTCAATGAGCAGTTCTTC
CDR3: CASSQGTIAFNEQFF

J: TRBJ2-2
size: NA
V: TRBV27
D: NA
DNA: TGTGCCAGCAGTTTAGCCACAGGTGTCACCGGGGAGCTGTTTTTT
CDR3: CASSLATGVTGELFF

J: TRBJ2-3
size: once
V: TRBV19
D: TRBD1
DNA: TGTGCCAGTAGTAATCAGGGGGCAGATACGCAGTATTTT
CDR3: CASSNQGADTQYF

J: TRBJ1-6
size: NA
V: TRBV2
D: NA
DNA: TGTGCCAGCACCGACAATAATAATTCACCCCTCCACTTT
CDR3: CASTDNNNSPLHF

J: TRBJ2-1
size: once
V: TRBV6-2/TRBV6-3
D: TRBD2
DNA: TGTGCCAGCAGTGCCCTAGTCAGCGGGGGTTACAATGAGCAGTTCTTC
CDR3: CASSALVSGGYNEQFF

J: TRBJ2-1
size: NA
V: TRBV5-6
D: TRBD2
DNA: TGTGCCAGCAGCCTAGCGGGAGTGACCTACAATGAGCAGTTCTTC
CDR3: CASSLAGVTYNEQFF

J: TRBJ1-2
size: NA
V: TRBV3-1/TRBV3-2
D: NA
DNA: TGTGCCAGCAGGAAGGGCGGGGATGGCTACACCTTC
CDR3: CASRKGGDGYTF

J: TRBJ2-2
size: NA
V: TRBV28
D: NA
DNA: TGTGCCAGCAGTGACCCAGGGGTTCAGAGCACCGGGGAGCTGTTTTTT
CDR3: CASSDPGVQSTGELFF

J: TRBJ2-1
size: NA
V: TRBV3-1/TRBV3-2
D: NA
DNA: TGTGCCAGCAGCCGCCAGCGAAGCAATGAGCAGTTCTTC
CDR3: CASSRQRSNEQFF

J: TRBJ1-4
size: NA
V: TRBV5-5
D: NA
DNA: TGTGCCAGCAGCTTGGCTCGGGATGAAAAACTGTTTTTT
CDR3: CASSLARDEKLFF

J: TRBJ2-7
size: NA
V: TRBV6-5
D: TRBD2
DNA: TGTGCCACCGGGACTAGCGGGAGTTACGAGCAGTACTTC
CDR3: CATGTSGSYEQYF

J: TRBJ2-1
size: NA
V: TRBV3-1/TRBV3-2
D: NA
DNA: TGTGCCAGCAGCCGACTTGCCGGGACACCGACGGGGAATGAGCAGTTCTTC
CDR3: CASSRLAGTPTGNEQFF

J: TRBJ1-1
size: once
V: TRBV30
D: TRBD1
DNA: TGTGCCTGGAGAAGGGGACAGGGGGCCACTGAAGCTTTCTTT
CDR3: CAWRRGQGATEAFF

J: TRBJ2-1
size: NA
V: TRBV7-3
D: NA
DNA: TGTGCCAGCAGCCTCATGCCCGGGGGTTATGAGCAGTTCTTC
CDR3: CASSLMPGGYEQFF

J: TRBJ1-3
size: NA
V: TRBV19
D: NA
DNA: TGTGCCAGTAGTGGACAACCGACCTCTGGAAACACCATATATTTT
CDR3: CASSGQPTSGNTIYF

J: TRBJ2-1
size: NA
V: TRBV3-1/TRBV3-2
D: NA
DNA: TGTGCCAGCAGCCAATCGCGTGAGCAGTTCTTC
CDR3: CASSQSREQFF

J: TRBJ2-3
size: NA
V: TRBV9
D: TRBD1
DNA: TGTGCCAGCAGCGTACAGACAGGGGCGCACACAGATACGCAGTATTTT
CDR3: CASSVQTGAHTDTQYF

J: TRBJ1-6
size: NA
V: TRBV30
D: NA
DNA: TGTGCCTGGGCACGGAGTTCACCCCTCCACTTT
CDR3: CAWARSSPLHF

J: TRBJ1-2
size: NA
V: TRBV19
D: TRBD1
DNA: TGTGCCACCACTAAACAGGGGGCGGATGGCTACACCTTC
CDR3: CATTKQGADGYTF

J: TRBJ1-1
size: NA
V: TRBV5-1
D: NA
DNA: TGCGCCAGCACCCAGACATCGAACACTGAAGCTTTCTTT
CDR3: CASTQTSNTEAFF

J: TRBJ1-1
size: NA
V: TRBV11-2
D: NA
DNA: TGTGCCAGCAGCTACCGGAGGGGAGTGAACACTGAAGCTTTCTTT
CDR3: CASSYRRGVNTEAFF